Listed here are 26 T cell receptor beta chains from one sample, sequenced in a study of T cells after yellow fever vaccination. TCRdb called the 5' RACE reads again in MiXCR, with one record for every CDR3 protein. The table records roughly 63,000 distinct CDR3 sequences, approximately 8% of them present only once. This sample comprised CD8+ T cells sorted from PBMCs, obtained 15 days after the yellow fever booster vaccination. The receptors were sampled from a young man who received the YFV17D yellow fever vaccine.

This clonotype showed up many times. The chain combines TRBV7-8 with TRBJ2-3; 9 bases are a match to TRBD2. The CDR3 contains 16 residues. Looked up from germline, CDR1 is SGHVS and CDR2 is FQNEAQ. J gave up 3 bases and V 3 bases, and 7 bases lay outside the gene matches. CDR3 loop: CASSFLAGRGTDTQYF. CDR3 bases: TGTGCCAGCAGCTTTCTAGCGGGAAGGGGTACAGATACGCAGTATTTT.

Ten or more counts support this clonotype. The CDR3 DNA sequence: TGTGCCAGCAGCTTACCCGGGTCCTACGAGCAGTACTTC. Translation: CASSLPGSYEQYF. The rearrangement joins TRBV7-2 to TRBJ2-7; D remains ambiguous. CDR1 SGHTA and CDR2 FQGNSA come from the germline V gene. Trimming removed 2 bases at V and 1 base at J, with 6 bases between. The length of the CDR3 is 13 residues.

In regard to this clonotype: This may come from a read error, since a much larger clone is one base off. The CDR3 DNA is TGCGCCATCAGTGATCGAGGACAGGGATTGTACGAGCAGTACTTC. Translating gives CAISDRGQGLYEQYF. The chain employs TRBV10-2 and TRBJ2-7; TRBD1 matches 8 bases. The CDR3 length is 15 residues. Per the germline V gene, CDR1 is WSHSY and CDR2 is SAAADI.

The rearrangement joins TRBV30 to TRBJ2-1; TRBD2 agrees at 7 bases. In germline, CDR1 is GTSNPN, CDR2 SVGIG (reference sequence). This CDR3 contains 14 residues. The V segment lost 2 bases and the J segment 10 bases; nucleotides outside the gene matches: 11. The CDR3 DNA follows: TGTGCCTGGAGTTCCCTTGAGGACGGGGGGGAGCAGTTCTTC. Amino acids: CAWSSLEDGGEQFF. The full variable domain, its missing parts supplied by reference TRBV30 and TRBJ2-1, is SQTIHQWPATLVQPVGSPLSLECTVEGTSNPNLYWYRQAAGRGLQLLFYSVGIGQISSEVPQNLSASRPQDRQFILSSKKLLLSDSGFYLCAWSSLEDGGEQFFGPGTRLTVL.

In its sample, this clonotype was seen a few times. The CDR3 DNA reads TGCAGTGCAACCGGGACTAGCGGGAGAAGGTCCTACAATGAGCAGTTCTTC. It encodes CSATGTSGRRSYNEQFF. The chain has TRBV20-1 and TRBJ2-1, with 14 nucleotides matching TRBD2. The germline V gene has CDR1 DFQATT and CDR2 SNEGSKA (reference sequence). The CDR3 spans 17 residues. With 6 bases clipped from V and 1 base from J, the junction kept 8 bases outside the gene matches.

This clonotype has a count of ten or more. The V call is TRBV30, the J call TRBJ2-1, with 11 bases lining up with TRBD2. This CDR3 region has 18 residues. The J segment lost 6 bases and the V segment lost 6 bases, leaving 19 bases of the junction unmatched. Germline V CDR1 and CDR2: GTSNPN, SVGIG (reference sequence). The CDR3 region has the DNA TGTGCCTGCCTTACAGAGGCTAGCGGGGGGATCCGAAGCAATGAGCAGTTCTTC. Its protein product is CACLTEASGGIRSNEQFF. Full variable domain (remainder filled in from reference TRBV30 and TRBJ2-1): SQTIHQWPATLVQPVGSPLSLECTVEGTSNPNLYWYRQAAGRGLQLLFYSVGIGQISSEVPQNLSASRPQDRQFILSSKKLLLSDSGFYLCACLTEASGGIRSNEQFFGPGTRLTVL.

This clonotype has a count of ten or more. The chain joins TRBV28 to TRBJ1-5; D might be TRBD1 (5 bases). The germline V gene encodes CDR1 MDHEN and CDR2 SYDVKM. The V end was cut by 10 bases, the J end by 3 bases, with 19 bases between. The CDR3 totals 15 residues. The CDR3 spells CATSSGEGNNQPQHF. CDR3 nucleotide sequence: TGTGCCACCTCCTCCGGGGAGGGGAACAATCAGCCCCAGCATTTT.

This clonotype was detected ten times or more. The rearrangement links TRBV18 to TRBJ2-7; unclear D gene. V lost 0 bases and J lost 6, with 9 bases in between. CDR3 length equals 13 residues. CDR1 KGHSH and CDR2 LQKENI come from the germline V gene. This CDR3 reads CASSPPVGSEQYF. CDR3 DNA: TGTGCCAGCTCACCACCGGTCGGGTCCGAGCAGTACTTC.

This clonotype came up many times. This chain joins TRBV7-9 and TRBJ2-7, with D tentatively TRBD1 (6 bases). There are 15 residues in the CDR3. V lost 3 bases and J 2 bases, leaving 14 bases between the germline ends. Germline V CDR1 and CDR2: SEHNR, FQNEAQ (reference sequence). DNA of the CDR3: TGTGCCAGCAGCTTCCAACAGGGTTTTACCTACGAGCAGTACTTC. It yields the protein CASSFQQGFTYEQYF.

This clonotype came up many times. The V gene is TRBV7-6, the J gene TRBJ2-1; 7 bases fit TRBD1. After removal of 1 base from V and 9 bases from J, the junction contained 6 bases not matched to a gene. CDR3 length: 14 residues. In germline, CDR1 is SGHVS, CDR2 FNYEAQ. CDR3 in amino acids: CASSLDVGGTEQFF. The CDR3 DNA reads as TGTGCCAGCAGCTTAGATGTAGGGGGCACTGAGCAGTTCTTC.

There are many counts of this clonotype. The V call is TRBV5-1, the J call TRBJ2-2; 8 nucleotides match TRBD1. The CDR3 extends over 14 amino acids. V trimming: 2 bases; J trimming: 4 bases; junction bases outside the gene matches: 1. Germline V gene lookup returns CDR1 SGHRS and CDR2 YFSETQ. CDR3 amino acids: CASSFTGGTGELFF. Written as DNA, the CDR3 is TGCGCCAGCAGCTTTACAGGGGGCACCGGGGAGCTGTTTTTT.

This rearrangement joins TRBV4-1 to TRBJ2-7; 8 bases map to TRBD2. The CDR3 sequence is 15 residues long. V trimming: 4 bases; J trimming: 6 bases; junction bases outside the gene matches: 11. Germline V gene data show CDR1 as MGHRA and CDR2 as YSYEKL. In nucleotides, the CDR3 is TGCGCCAGCAGCCCTGCAGCGGGAGAATTCGGCGAGCAGTACTTC. Amino acids: CASSPAAGEFGEQYF.

This clonotype was recorded at least ten times. The chain recombines TRBV7-2 with TRBJ2-7; 7 bases match TRBD2. Germline trimming cut 1 base from V and 9 bases from J; bases unmatched to any gene: 9. Germline V gene data show CDR1 as SGHTA and CDR2 as FQGNSA. The CDR3 is 14 residues long. The CDR3 nucleotides are TGTGCCAGCAGCTTAGGATCTAGCGGTGCGGGGCAGTACTTC. It encodes CASSLGSSGAGQYF.

This clonotype appeared many times. The V and J genes are TRBV29-1 and TRBJ2-5, with 7 bases fitting TRBD1. Germline V gene data show CDR1 as SQVTM and CDR2 as ANQGSEA. The junction had 5 bases not matched to a gene; V was cut back by 5 bases and J by 2 bases. There are 13 residues in the CDR3. In nucleotides, the CDR3 is TGCAGCGTTTCCCCGGGACAGCAAGAGACCCAGTACTTC. It encodes CSVSPGQQETQYF.

The sample holds a few counts of this clonotype. The genes are TRBV13 and TRBJ2-7; D ambiguous. The germline V gene has CDR1 PRHDT and CDR2 FYEKMQ (reference sequence). This CDR3 region has 14 residues. V was trimmed by 1 base and J by 3 bases, leaving 10 bases between them. For the CDR3, the DNA is TGTGCCAGCAGCTTAGCTACCCGGAGCTACGAGCAGTACTTC. This translates into CASSLATRSYEQYF.

This clonotype showed up many times. The gene calls are TRBV7-2 and TRBJ2-5; D is unclear. Germline V gene data show CDR1 as SGHTA and CDR2 as FQGNSA. This CDR3 contains 13 residues. Trimming removed 5 bases at V and 0 bases at J, with 7 bases between. The CDR3 region is CASSPTDQETQYF. CDR3 DNA: TGTGCCAGCAGCCCCACCGACCAAGAGACCCAGTACTTC.

This clonotype was seen at least ten times. The CDR3 DNA follows: TGTGCCAGCAGCCTGGACACGGATCAGCCCCAGCATTTT. This translates into CASSLDTDQPQHF. The J gene is TRBJ1-5, the V gene TRBV3-1; TRBD1 is a possible D gene (5 bases). The germline gives CDR1 LGHDT, CDR2 YNNKEL (reference sequence). This CDR3 region has 13 residues. V gave up 4 bases and J gave up 5 bases, with 9 bases separating them.

This clonotype has a count of ten or more. J is TRBJ2-7 and V is TRBV18, with TRBD2 matching 13 bases. CDR3 length: 15 residues. After removal of 3 bases from V and 5 bases from J, the junction contained 4 bases not matched to a gene. Germline CDR1 reads KGHSH; CDR2 reads LQKENI. This chain's CDR3 is CASSPGGLAGDEQYF. Here the CDR3 DNA reads TGTGCCAGCTCACCGGGTGGACTAGCGGGAGACGAGCAGTACTTC. Full variable domain (remainder filled in from reference TRBV18 and TRBJ2-7): NAGVMQNPRHLVRRRGQEARLRCSPMKGHSHVYWYRQLPEEGLKFMVYLQKENIIDESGMPKERFSAEFPKEGPSILRIQQVVRGDSAAYFCASSPGGLAGDEQYFGPGTRLTVT.

This clonotype was recorded many times. The chain couples TRBV12-3 or TRBV12-4 to TRBJ2-2; perhaps D is TRBD1 or TRBD2 (6 bases each). Trimming took 7 bases from V and 4 from J, leaving 16 bases between them. The CDR3 spans 15 residues. The CDR3, as DNA: TGTGCCAGCATCCTGGGGGGCTCTGGCACCGGGGAGCTGTTTTTT. As protein: CASILGGSGTGELFF.

This clonotype showed up many times. This chain uses TRBV20-1 with TRBJ1-2, with 7 bases lining up with TRBD1. This CDR3 has 13 residues. Germline values: CDR1 DFQATT, CDR2 SNEGSKA (reference sequence). J lost 4 bases, V lost 6 bases, and 8 bases had no gene match. The CDR3 is CSAPTGSSYGYTF. For the CDR3, the DNA is TGCAGTGCCCCGACAGGGTCGAGCTATGGCTACACCTTC.

This clonotype has ten or more counts. The rearrangement uses TRBV5-1 and TRBJ1-2; 8 bases fit TRBD1. CDR3 length: 13 amino acids. With 4 bases clipped from V and 7 bases from J, the junction kept 6 bases outside the gene matches. Germline CDR1 is SGHRS and CDR2 is YFSETQ. The CDR3 loop reads CASSGTGPLGYTF. CDR3 DNA sequence: TGCGCCAGCAGCGGGACAGGCCCACTTGGCTACACCTTC. The whole variable domain, remainder taken from reference TRBV5-1 and TRBJ1-2, is KAGVTQTPRYLIKTRGQQVTLSCSPISGHRSVSWYQQTPGQGLQFLFEYFSETQRNKGNFPGRFSGRQFSNSRSEMNVSTLELGDSALYLCASSGTGPLGYTFGSGTRLTVV.

This clonotype came up many times. The J gene is TRBJ2-1, the V gene TRBV5-1, with D unclear. Deletions cut 2 bases from V and 4 bases from J, with 7 bases between. CDR1 SGHRS and CDR2 YFSETQ come from the germline V gene. There are 13 residues in the CDR3. The CDR3, as DNA: TGCGCCAGCAGCTTCCGCCCTTACAATGAGCAGTTCTTC. Translated, it gives CASSFRPYNEQFF.

This clonotype has a count of ten or more. This chain links TRBV20-1 with TRBJ2-7, with D maybe TRBD1 (5 bases). The CDR3 is 14 residues long. V gave up 8 bases and J gave up 2 bases, with 19 bases separating them. The germline CDR1 and CDR2 sequences are DFQATT and SNEGSKA (reference sequence). This chain's CDR3 is CSSSPGQLAYEQYF. DNA for the CDR3: TGCAGTTCTTCCCCAGGGCAGCTAGCCTACGAGCAGTACTTC.

This clonotype was detected many times. The V gene is TRBV18, the J gene TRBJ2-3; D is unclear. The V and J ends lost 3 bases and 5 bases respectively, with 12 bases between them. This CDR3 has 14 amino acids. The germline CDR1 and CDR2 sequences are KGHSH and LQKENI. CDR3 DNA: TGTGCCAGCTCACCTCCGCTCTATAAAGATACGCAGTATTTT. This sequence encodes CASSPPLYKDTQYF.

This clonotype has just a few counts. The V gene is TRBV7-3, the J gene TRBJ2-7; D is unresolved. The germline gives CDR1 SGHTA, CDR2 FQGTGA. V was shortened by 1 base and J by 2 bases, with 12 bases between the two germline ends. The CDR3 length is 15 residues. CDR3 in DNA: TGTGCCAGCAGCTTAAATGAGGTTCCCACCTACGAGCAGTACTTC. It codes for CASSLNEVPTYEQYF.

This clonotype was observed a handful of times. V usage is TRBV18 and J usage is TRBJ2-1; unclear D gene. The CDR3 runs 13 residues. CDR1 and CDR2 (germline): KGHSH, LQKENI. Trimming took off 0 bases at V and 9 bases at J, with 9 bases between the two ends. The CDR3 bases are TGTGCCAGCTCACCACCGGGTGATATTGAGCAGTTCTTC. As protein: CASSPPGDIEQFF.